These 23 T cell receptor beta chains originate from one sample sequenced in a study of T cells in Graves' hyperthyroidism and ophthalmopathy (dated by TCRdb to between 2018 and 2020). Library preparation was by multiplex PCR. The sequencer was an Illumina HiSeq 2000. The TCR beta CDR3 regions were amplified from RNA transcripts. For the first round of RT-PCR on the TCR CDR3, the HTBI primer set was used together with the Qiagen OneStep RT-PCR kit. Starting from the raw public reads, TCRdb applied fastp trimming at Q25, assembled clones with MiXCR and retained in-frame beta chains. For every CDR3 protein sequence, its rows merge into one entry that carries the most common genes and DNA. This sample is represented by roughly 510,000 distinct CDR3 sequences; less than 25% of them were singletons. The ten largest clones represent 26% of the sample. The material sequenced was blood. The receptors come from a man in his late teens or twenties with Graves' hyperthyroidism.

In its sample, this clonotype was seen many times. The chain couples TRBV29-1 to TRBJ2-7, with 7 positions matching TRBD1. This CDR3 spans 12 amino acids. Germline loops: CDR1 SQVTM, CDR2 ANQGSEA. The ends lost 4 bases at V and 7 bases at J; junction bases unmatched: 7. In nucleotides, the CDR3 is TGCAGCGTTGGTAGGGGGCGGCAAGAGCAGTACTTC. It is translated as CSVGRGRQEQYF.

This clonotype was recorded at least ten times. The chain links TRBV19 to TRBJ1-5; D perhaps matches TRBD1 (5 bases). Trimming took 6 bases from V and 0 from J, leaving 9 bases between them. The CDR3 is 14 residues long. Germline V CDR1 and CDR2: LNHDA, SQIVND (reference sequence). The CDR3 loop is CASRKGDSNQPQHF. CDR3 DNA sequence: TGTGCCAGTAGGAAAGGGGATAGCAATCAGCCCCAGCATTTT. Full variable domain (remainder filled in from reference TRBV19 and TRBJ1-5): DGGITQSPKYLFRKEGQNVTLSCEQNLNHDAMYWYRQDPGQGLRLIYYSQIVNDFQKGDIAEGYSVSREKKESFPLTVTSAQKNPTAFYLCASRKGDSNQPQHFGDGTRLSIL.

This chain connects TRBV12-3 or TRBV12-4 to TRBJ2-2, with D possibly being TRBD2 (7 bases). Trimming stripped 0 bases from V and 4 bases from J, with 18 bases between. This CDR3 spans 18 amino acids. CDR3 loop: CASSLATIVGGLTGELFF. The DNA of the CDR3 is TGTGCCAGCAGTTTAGCTACAATAGTGGGGGGGCTCACCGGGGAGCTGTTTTTT.

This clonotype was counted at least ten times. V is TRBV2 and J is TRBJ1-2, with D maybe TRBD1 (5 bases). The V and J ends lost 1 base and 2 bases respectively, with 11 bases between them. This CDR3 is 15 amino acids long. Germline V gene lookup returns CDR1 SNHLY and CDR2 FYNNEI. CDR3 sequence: CASSEDRPTNYGYTF. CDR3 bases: TGTGCCAGCAGTGAAGACAGGCCTACGAACTATGGCTACACCTTC.

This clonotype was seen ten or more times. CDR3 nucleotide sequence: TGCAGTGCCACGGGACGGAGAAACACTGAAGCTTTCTTT. Its translation is CSATGRRNTEAFF. The chain links TRBV20-1 to TRBJ1-1; maybe TRBD1 (5 bases). The V end was cut by 6 bases, the J end by 2 bases, with 13 bases between. Germline CDR1 DFQATT, CDR2 SNEGSKA (reference sequence). The CDR3 has 13 residues.

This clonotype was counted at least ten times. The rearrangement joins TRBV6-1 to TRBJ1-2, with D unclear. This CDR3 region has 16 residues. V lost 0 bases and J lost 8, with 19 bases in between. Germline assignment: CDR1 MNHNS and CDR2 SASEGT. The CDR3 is CASSEAPLIQTWGYTF. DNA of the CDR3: TGTGCCAGCAGTGAAGCGCCACTTATTCAGACATGGGGCTACACCTTC.

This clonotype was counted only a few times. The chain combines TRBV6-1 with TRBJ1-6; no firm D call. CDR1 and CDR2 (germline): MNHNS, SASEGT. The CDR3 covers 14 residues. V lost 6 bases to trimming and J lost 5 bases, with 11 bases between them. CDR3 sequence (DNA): TGTGCCAGCAGCCCCCGGCCGGATAATTCACCCCTCCACTTT. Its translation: CASSPRPDNSPLHF.

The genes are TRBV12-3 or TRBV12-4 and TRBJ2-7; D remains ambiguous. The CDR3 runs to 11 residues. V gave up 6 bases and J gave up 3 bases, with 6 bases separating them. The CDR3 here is CASRRNYEQYF. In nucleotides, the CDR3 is TGTGCCAGCAGACGTAACTACGAGCAGTACTTC.

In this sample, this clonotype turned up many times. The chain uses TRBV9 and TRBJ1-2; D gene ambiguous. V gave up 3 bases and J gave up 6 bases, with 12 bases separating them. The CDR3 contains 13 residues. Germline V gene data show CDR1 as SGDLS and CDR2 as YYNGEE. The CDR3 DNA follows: TGTGCCAGCAGCGAAGGGTACGGCGATGGCTACACCTTC. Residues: CASSEGYGDGYTF. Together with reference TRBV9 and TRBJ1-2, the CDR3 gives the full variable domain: DSGVTQTPKHLITATGQRVTLRCSPRSGDLSVYWYQQSLDQGLQFLIQYYNGEERAKGNILERFSAQQFPDLHSELNLSSLELGDSALYFCASSEGYGDGYTFGSGTRLTVV.

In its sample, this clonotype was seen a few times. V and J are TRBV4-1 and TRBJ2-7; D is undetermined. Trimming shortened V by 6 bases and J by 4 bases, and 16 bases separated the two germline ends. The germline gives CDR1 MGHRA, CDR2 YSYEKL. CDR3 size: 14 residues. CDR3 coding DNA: TGCGCCAGCAGTCGTGGGCCCAGAGGTTACGAGCAGTACTTC. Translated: CASSRGPRGYEQYF.

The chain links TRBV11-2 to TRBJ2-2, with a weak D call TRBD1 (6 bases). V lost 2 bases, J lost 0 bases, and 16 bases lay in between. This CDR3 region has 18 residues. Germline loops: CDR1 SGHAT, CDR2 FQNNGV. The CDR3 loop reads CASSLFSWTDANTGELFF. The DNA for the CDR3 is TGTGCCAGCAGCTTATTCTCCTGGACAGACGCGAACACCGGGGAGCTGTTTTTT. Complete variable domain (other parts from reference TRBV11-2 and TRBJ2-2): EAGVAQSPRYKIIEKRQSVAFWCNPISGHATLYWYQQILGQGPKLLIQFQNNGVVDDSQLPKDRFSAERLKGVDSTLKIQPAKLEDSAVYLCASSLFSWTDANTGELFFGEGSRLTVL.

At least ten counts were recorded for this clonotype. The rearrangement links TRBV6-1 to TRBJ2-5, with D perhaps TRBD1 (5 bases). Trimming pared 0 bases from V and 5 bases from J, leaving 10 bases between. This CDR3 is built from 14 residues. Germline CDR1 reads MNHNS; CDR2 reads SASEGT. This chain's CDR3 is CASSEAWGAETQYF. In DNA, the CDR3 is TGTGCCAGCAGTGAAGCGTGGGGCGCCGAGACCCAGTACTTC.

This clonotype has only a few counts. The CDR3 is CATSNAFRDSNTGELFF. Here the CDR3 DNA reads TGTGCCACCAGCAACGCCTTCCGGGACTCCAACACCGGGGAGCTGTTTTTT. J is TRBJ2-2 and V is TRBV15; tentatively, D is TRBD2 (6 bases). Between the trimmed V and J ends, which lost 4 bases and 2 bases, there was a span of 17 bases. Germline lookup yields CDR1 LNHNV and CDR2 YYDKDF (reference sequence). The CDR3 loop spans 17 amino acids.

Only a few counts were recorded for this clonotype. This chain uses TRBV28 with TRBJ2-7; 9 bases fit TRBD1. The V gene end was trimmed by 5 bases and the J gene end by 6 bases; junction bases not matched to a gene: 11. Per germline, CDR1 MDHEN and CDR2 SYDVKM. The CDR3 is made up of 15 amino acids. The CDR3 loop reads CASSPTDRGGGEQYF. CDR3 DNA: TGTGCCAGCAGTCCCACCGACAGGGGGGGCGGCGAGCAGTACTTC.

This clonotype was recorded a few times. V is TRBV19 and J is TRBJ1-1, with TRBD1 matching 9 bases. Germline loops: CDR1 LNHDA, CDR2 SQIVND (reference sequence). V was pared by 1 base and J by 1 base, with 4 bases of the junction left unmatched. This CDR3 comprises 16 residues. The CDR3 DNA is TGTGCCAGTAGTATAGCCCTGGACAGGGGGAACACTGAAGCTTTCTTT. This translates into CASSIALDRGNTEAFF.

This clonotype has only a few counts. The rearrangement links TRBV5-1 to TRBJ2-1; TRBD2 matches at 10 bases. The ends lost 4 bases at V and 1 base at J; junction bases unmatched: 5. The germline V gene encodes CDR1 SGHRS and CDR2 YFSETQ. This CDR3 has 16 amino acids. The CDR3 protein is CASSSSGGQSYNEQFF. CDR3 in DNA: TGCGCCAGCAGCAGTAGCGGGGGGCAATCCTACAATGAGCAGTTCTTC.

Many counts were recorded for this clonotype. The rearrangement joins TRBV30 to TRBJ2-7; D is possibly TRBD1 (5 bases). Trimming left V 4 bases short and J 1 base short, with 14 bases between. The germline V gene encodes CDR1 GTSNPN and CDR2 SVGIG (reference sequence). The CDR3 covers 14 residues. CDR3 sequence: CAWTDSRVSYEQYF. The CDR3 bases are TGTGCCTGGACCGACAGTCGGGTATCCTACGAGCAGTACTTC. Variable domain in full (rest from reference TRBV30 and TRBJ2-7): SQTIHQWPATLVQPVGSPLSLECTVEGTSNPNLYWYRQAAGRGLQLLFYSVGIGQISSEVPQNLSASRPQDRQFILSSKKLLLSDSGFYLCAWTDSRVSYEQYFGPGTRLTVT.

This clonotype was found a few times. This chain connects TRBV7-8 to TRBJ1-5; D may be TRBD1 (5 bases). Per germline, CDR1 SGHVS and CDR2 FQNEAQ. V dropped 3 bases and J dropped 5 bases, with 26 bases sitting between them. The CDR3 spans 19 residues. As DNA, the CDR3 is TGTGCCAGCAGCTTGCCACCCAGGTCAGGGAGGAGAGTAGATCAGCCCCAGCATTTT. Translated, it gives CASSLPPRSGRRVDQPQHF.

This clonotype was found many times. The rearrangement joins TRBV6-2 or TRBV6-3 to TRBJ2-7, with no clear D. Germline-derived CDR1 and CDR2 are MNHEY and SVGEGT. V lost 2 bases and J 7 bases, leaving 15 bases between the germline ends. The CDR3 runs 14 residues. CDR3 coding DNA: TGTGCCAGCAGTTACGGGTTGGGTTCGAGAGAGCAGTACTTC. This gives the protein CASSYGLGSREQYF.

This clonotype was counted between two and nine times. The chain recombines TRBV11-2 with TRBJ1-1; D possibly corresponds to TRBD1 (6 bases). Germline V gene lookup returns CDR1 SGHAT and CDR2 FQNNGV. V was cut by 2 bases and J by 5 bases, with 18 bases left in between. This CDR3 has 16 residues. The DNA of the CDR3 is TGTGCCAGCAGCTTACGACTCGCGTTAGGGGGGACTGAAGCTTTCTTT. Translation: CASSLRLALGGTEAFF.

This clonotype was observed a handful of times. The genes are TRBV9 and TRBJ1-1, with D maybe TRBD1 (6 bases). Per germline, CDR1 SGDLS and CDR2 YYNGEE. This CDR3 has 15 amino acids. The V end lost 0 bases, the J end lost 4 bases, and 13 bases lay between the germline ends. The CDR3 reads CASSVVRGCGTEAFF. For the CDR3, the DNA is TGTGCCAGCAGCGTAGTCAGGGGCTGCGGCACTGAAGCTTTCTTT. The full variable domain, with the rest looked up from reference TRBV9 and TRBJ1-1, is DSGVTQTPKHLITATGQRVTLRCSPRSGDLSVYWYQQSLDQGLQFLIQYYNGEERAKGNILERFSAQQFPDLHSELNLSSLELGDSALYFCASSVVRGCGTEAFFGQGTRLTVV.

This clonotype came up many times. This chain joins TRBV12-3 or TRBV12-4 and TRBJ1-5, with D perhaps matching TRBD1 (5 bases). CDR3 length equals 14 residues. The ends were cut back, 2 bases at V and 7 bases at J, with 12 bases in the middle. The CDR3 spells CASSLSQGLQPQHF. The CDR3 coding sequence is TGTGCCAGCAGTTTAAGCCAGGGACTCCAGCCCCAGCATTTT.

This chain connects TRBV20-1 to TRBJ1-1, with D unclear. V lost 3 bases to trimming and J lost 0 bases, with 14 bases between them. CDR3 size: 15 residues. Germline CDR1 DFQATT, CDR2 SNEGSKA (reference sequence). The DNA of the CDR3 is TGCAGTGCTAGGGAAGGACGGCGCCTGAACACTGAAGCTTTCTTT. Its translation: CSAREGRRLNTEAFF.